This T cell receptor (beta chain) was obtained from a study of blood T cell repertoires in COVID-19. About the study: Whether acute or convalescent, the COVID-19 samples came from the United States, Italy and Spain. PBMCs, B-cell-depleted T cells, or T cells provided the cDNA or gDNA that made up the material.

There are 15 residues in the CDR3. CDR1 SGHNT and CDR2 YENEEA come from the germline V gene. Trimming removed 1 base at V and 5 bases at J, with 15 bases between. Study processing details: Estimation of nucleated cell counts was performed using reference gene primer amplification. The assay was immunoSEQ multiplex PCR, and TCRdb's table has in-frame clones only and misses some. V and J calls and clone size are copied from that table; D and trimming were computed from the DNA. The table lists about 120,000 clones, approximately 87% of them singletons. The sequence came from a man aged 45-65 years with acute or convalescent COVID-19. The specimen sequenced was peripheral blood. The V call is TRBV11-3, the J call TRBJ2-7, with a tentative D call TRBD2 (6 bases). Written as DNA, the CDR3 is TGTGCCAGCAGCTTAGGCCCCGGCGGGACCGACGAGCAGTACTTC. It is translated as CASSLGPGGTDEQYF.